This T cell receptor beta chain is from a study of T cells after yellow fever vaccination. Study-wide findings and caveats: Re-detected after boosting: most primary clones, 96% of CD4 and about 90% of CD8.

TCRdb used MiXCR to reprocess the 5' RACE reads, holding one entry per CDR3 protein. This table holds some 560,000 distinct CDR3 sequences, 15% to 20% found once. Of note for this clonotype: The target antigen is unknown.

This clonotype originated in a man aged 30-40 years who received the YFV17D yellow fever vaccine. The sample in question was PBMCs, obtained 15 days after the yellow fever booster vaccination.

In DNA, the CDR3 is TGTGCCAGCAGTTCAGGGGGCCCAACATACGAGCAGTACTTC. Protein: CASSSGGPTYEQYF. The chain recombines TRBV7-2 with TRBJ2-7; the match to TRBD1 covers 8 bases. With 6 bases clipped from V and 4 bases from J, the junction kept 8 bases outside the gene matches. This CDR3 spans 14 amino acids. CDR1 and CDR2 (germline): SGHTA, FQGNSA.